Each of the 25 T cell receptor beta chains below was sequenced from the same sample in a study of T cell changes during pregnancy in multiple sclerosis. Sequencing used immunoSEQ multiplex PCR; TCRdb keeps in-frame clones, though not all of them. Of approximately 83,000 clones listed, 90% to 95% were seen once; the top ten hold approximately 4.5%. Sample: peripheral blood, taken in the first trimester of pregnancy. These receptors originate from a female donor with multiple sclerosis, enrolled in a pregnancy study.

V and J are TRBV5-8 and TRBJ1-6; no reliable D call. The V gene lost 4 bases and the J gene lost 0 bases, with 17 bases spanning the gap. The CDR3 totals 18 residues. Per the germline V gene, CDR1 is SGHTS and CDR2 is YDEGEE. The CDR3 loop reads CASSPPWEETSYNSPLHF. The CDR3 nucleotides read TGTGCCAGCAGCCCCCCCTGGGAGGAGACCTCCTATAATTCACCCCTCCACTTT. The entire variable domain, with the rest obtained from reference TRBV5-8 and TRBJ1-6, is as follows: EAGVTQSPTHLIKTRGQQATLRCSPISGHTSVYWYQQALGLGLQFLLWYDEGEERNRGNFPPRFSGRQFPNYSSELNVNALELEDSALYLCASSPPWEETSYNSPLHFGNGTRLTVT.

The gene calls are TRBV6-4 and TRBJ2-2; D gene unclear. The germline V gene encodes CDR1 MRHNA and CDR2 SNTAGT. The germline V and J ends were trimmed by 6 bases and 7 bases, with 12 bases remaining between them. This CDR3 is 13 amino acids long. CDR3 sequence reads: CASSSRSGGELFF. The CDR3, as DNA: TGTGCCAGCAGCTCCAGATCAGGCGGGGAGCTGTTTTTT.

This chain uses TRBV19 with TRBJ1-1, with a possible D match to TRBD1 (6 bases). This CDR3 is 17 amino acids long. CDR1 and CDR2 (germline): LNHDA, SQIVND (reference sequence). Deletions cut 1 base from V and 1 base from J, with 16 bases between. For the CDR3, the DNA is TGTGCCAGTAGTATAGCCTCCTCCCCGACAGGGAACACTGAAGCTTTCTTT. Translation: CASSIASSPTGNTEAFF.

The genes are TRBV19 and TRBJ1-1, with TRBD1 as a possible D gene (5 bases). Trimming stripped 6 bases from V and 6 bases from J, with 20 bases between. The CDR3 consists of 15 residues. Germline CDR1 is LNHDA and CDR2 is SQIVND (reference sequence). The CDR3 protein is CASSPLVGGSPEAFF. The CDR3 DNA follows: TGTGCCAGTAGCCCTCTAGTGGGGGGATCCCCTGAAGCTTTCTTT.

This clone turned up a few times. The chain carries TRBV30 and TRBJ1-1, with D perhaps TRBD1 (5 bases). CDR3 size: 11 residues. Trimming cost V 4 bases and J 13 bases, with 16 bases left between them. Germline V lookup: CDR1 GTSNPN, CDR2 SVGIG (reference sequence). The CDR3 bases are TGTGCCTGGAAGGGAACAGGAAGTGGTTTCTTT. Translation gives CAWKGTGSGFF.

The chain is built from TRBV9 and TRBJ1-1; D perhaps matches TRBD1 (6 bases). The germline V gene has CDR1 SGDLS and CDR2 YYNGEE. Trimming took off 5 bases at V and 7 bases at J, with 18 bases between the two ends. The CDR3 totals 14 residues. CDR3 sequence (DNA): TGTGCCAGCAGTGAGGGGGTAGTAGCAGTTGAAGCTTTCTTT. Translated, it gives CASSEGVVAVEAFF.

The chain has TRBV2 and TRBJ1-2, with TRBD1 matching over 9 bases. This CDR3 region has 14 residues. V trimming: 6 bases; J trimming: 4 bases; junction bases outside the gene matches: 6. Germline V gene lookup returns CDR1 SNHLY and CDR2 FYNNEI. CDR3 DNA sequence: TGTGCCAGCAGCCGGAGGGGACAGGGCTATGGCTACACCTTC. This sequence encodes CASSRRGQGYGYTF. Filled out from reference TRBV2 and TRBJ1-2, the complete variable domain reads EPEVTQTPSHQVTQMGQEVILRCVPISNHLYFYWYRQILGQKVEFLVSFYNNEISEKSEIFDDQFSVERPDGSNFTLKIRSTKLEDSAMYFCASSRRGQGYGYTFGSGTRLTVV.

In this sample, this clone turned up once. The chain links TRBV5-8 to TRBJ1-2; D not resolved. Between the trimmed V and J ends, which lost 4 bases and 8 bases, there was a span of 18 bases. Germline-derived CDR1 and CDR2 are SGHTS and YDEGEE. This CDR3 region has 14 residues. The CDR3 reads CASSQAPGRGGYTF. In DNA, the CDR3 is TGTGCCAGCAGCCAGGCCCCGGGTCGGGGAGGCTACACCTTC.

The chain combines TRBV7-9 with TRBJ2-3, with a weak D call TRBD2 (6 bases). Germline CDR1 SEHNR, CDR2 FQNEAQ (reference sequence). This CDR3 comprises 13 residues. Trimming removed 5 bases from V and 6 bases from J, with 12 bases in between. The CDR3 loop reads CASSTTEGDTQYF. DNA of the CDR3: TGTGCCAGCAGCACGACGGAGGGCGATACGCAGTATTTT.

This chain links TRBV19 with TRBJ2-7; 12 bases are shared with TRBD1. V dropped 4 bases and J dropped 4; count of bases not matched to a gene: 5. Germline values: CDR1 LNHDA, CDR2 SQIVND (reference sequence). The CDR3 covers 15 residues. CDR3 amino acids: CASSSGTGGFYEQYF. The DNA for the CDR3 is TGTGCCAGTAGTAGTGGGACAGGGGGCTTTTACGAGCAGTACTTC.

The chain employs TRBV19 and TRBJ1-1; a possible D gene is TRBD1 (5 bases). Germline lookup yields CDR1 LNHDA and CDR2 SQIVND (reference sequence). This CDR3 has 15 residues. The V end was cut by 7 bases, the J end by 2 bases, with 17 bases between. CDR3 in DNA: TGTGCCAGTACACCCGCCCCGACAGTAAACACTGAAGCTTTCTTT. This codes for CASTPAPTVNTEAFF. The full variable domain, completed using reference TRBV19 and TRBJ1-1, is DGGITQSPKYLFRKEGQNVTLSCEQNLNHDAMYWYRQDPGQGLRLIYYSQIVNDFQKGDIAEGYSVSREKKESFPLTVTSAQKNPTAFYLCASTPAPTVNTEAFFGQGTRLTVV.

A single count supports this clone. This chain links TRBV9 with TRBJ2-3; 8 positions match TRBD2. The CDR3 covers 15 residues. J gave up 2 bases and V 3 bases, and 5 bases lay outside the gene matches. Germline V gene lookup returns CDR1 SGDLS and CDR2 YYNGEE. The CDR3 nucleotides are TGTGCCAGCAGCGCTTTAGCGGGGTACACAGATACGCAGTATTTT. Protein: CASSALAGYTDTQYF. Complete variable domain (other parts from reference TRBV9 and TRBJ2-3): DSGVTQTPKHLITATGQRVTLRCSPRSGDLSVYWYQQSLDQGLQFLIQYYNGEERAKGNILERFSAQQFPDLHSELNLSSLELGDSALYFCASSALAGYTDTQYFGPGTRLTVL.

The chain carries TRBV7-8 and TRBJ2-7, with TRBD1 matching 10 bases. The CDR3 covers 17 residues. Germline CDR1 and CDR2: SGHVS and FQNEAQ. J gave up 2 bases and V 5 bases, and 12 bases lay outside the gene matches. CDR3 loop: CASSDFVGQGGPYEQYF. DNA for the CDR3: TGTGCCAGCAGCGATTTCGTTGGACAGGGGGGCCCCTACGAGCAGTACTTC. The full variable domain, in which reference TRBV7-8 and TRBJ2-7 provide the parts outside the CDR3, is GAGVSQSPRYKVAKRGQDVALRCDPISGHVSLFWYQQALGQGPEFLTYFQNEAQLDKSGLPSDRFFAERPEGSVSTLKIQRTQQEDSAVYLCASSDFVGQGGPYEQYFGPGTRLTVT.

The chain has TRBV6-4 and TRBJ2-1; 7 positions match TRBD1. This CDR3 region has 15 residues. V lost 2 bases, J lost 7 bases, and 8 bases stayed unmatched. Germline values: CDR1 MRHNA, CDR2 SNTAGT. The CDR3, as DNA: TGTGCCAGCAGTGACCGGGGACAGCCGAGTAATGAGCAGTTCTTC. Encoded protein: CASSDRGQPSNEQFF.

This chain links TRBV19 with TRBJ2-3; 9 bases are a match to TRBD1. The germline V gene has CDR1 LNHDA and CDR2 SQIVND (reference sequence). The CDR3 totals 14 residues. V trimming: 9 bases; J trimming: 2 bases; junction bases outside the gene matches: 6. The CDR3 DNA reads as TGTGCCAGCTCCCGGGACAGGGACACAGATACGCAGTATTTT. Its translation: CASSRDRDTDTQYF.

This clone was seen a single time. This chain uses TRBV7-9 with TRBJ2-1, with D maybe TRBD2 (6 bases). The V gene lost 1 base and the J gene lost 3 bases, with 10 bases spanning the gap. The CDR3 contains 15 residues. Germline-derived CDR1 and CDR2 are SEHNR and FQNEAQ (reference sequence). The CDR3 DNA reads TGTGCCAGCAGCTTAGAGGCGGGATTCTACAATGAGCAGTTCTTC. Protein: CASSLEAGFYNEQFF.

Only a few counts were recorded for this clone. DNA for the CDR3: TGTGCCAGCAGTTACCGCCAGGGCGTAGCTTTCTTT. Its translation is CASSYRQGVAFF. The chain couples TRBV6-5 to TRBJ1-1; D is perhaps TRBD1 (5 bases). Germline V gene data show CDR1 as MNHEY and CDR2 as SVGAGI. Trimming removed 2 bases from V and 10 bases from J, with 11 bases in between. This CDR3 has 12 residues.

J is TRBJ2-1 and V is TRBV6-6; TRBD1 might be the D (6 bases). V lost 0 bases, J lost 5 bases, and 11 bases lay in between. The CDR3 runs to 15 residues. CDR1 and CDR2 (germline): MNHNY, SVGAGI (reference sequence). The CDR3 bases are TGTGCCAGCAGTTACTCGAACCAGGGGCACAATGAGCAGTTCTTC. The encoded protein is CASSYSNQGHNEQFF.

The V and J genes are TRBV29-1 and TRBJ2-7, with 8 bases identical to TRBD2. The CDR3 is 12 amino acids. CDR1 is SQVTM and CDR2 is ANQGSEA in the germline V gene. The V and J ends lost 6 bases and 7 bases, in that order; junction bases with no gene match: 8. As DNA, the CDR3 is TGCAGCGTCCTCCAGCGGGGGAGGGAGCAGTACTTC. Translated: CSVLQRGREQYF.

This chain connects TRBV9 to TRBJ1-2, with 8 positions matching TRBD1. The CDR3 is made up of 14 amino acids. The germline V gene encodes CDR1 SGDLS and CDR2 YYNGEE. The junction had 4 bases not matched to a gene; V was cut back by 4 bases and J by 2 bases. This chain's CDR3 is CASSKWTGNYGYTF. CDR3 sequence (DNA): TGTGCCAGCAGCAAGTGGACAGGGAACTATGGCTACACCTTC.

The gene calls are TRBV6-6 and TRBJ2-7, with 7 bases matching TRBD1. J lost 4 bases, V lost 0 bases, and 0 bases had no gene match. Germline-derived CDR1 and CDR2 are MNHNY and SVGAGI (reference sequence). This CDR3 is 13 amino acids long. CDR3 sequence (DNA): TGTGCCAGCAGTTACTCGGGACAGTACGAGCAGTACTTC. Translating it yields CASSYSGQYEQYF.

The J gene is TRBJ1-1, the V gene TRBV18; D gene unclear. The CDR3 covers 14 residues. Germline CDR1 reads KGHSH; CDR2 reads LQKENI. V was pared by 6 bases and J by 2 bases, with 13 bases between. CDR3 coding DNA: TGTGCCAGCTCCCGGAGCAGTGCCAACACTGAAGCTTTCTTT. Translated, it gives CASSRSSANTEAFF.

CDR3: CAWEITQGFGSPLHF. The DNA for the CDR3 is TGTGCCTGGGAAATAACACAGGGGTTTGGTTCACCCCTCCACTTT. The rearrangement joins TRBV30 to TRBJ1-6, with 7 bases that match TRBD1. Germline-derived CDR1 and CDR2 are GTSNPN and SVGIG (reference sequence). V gave up 5 bases and J gave up 9 bases; unmatched junction bases: 13. The length of the CDR3 is 15 residues.

This clone is a singleton in its sample. This chain links TRBV6-5 with TRBJ2-3, with 8 bases aligning to TRBD2. CDR1 is MNHEY, CDR2 SVGAGI, per germline. This CDR3 has 15 residues. V lost 1 base to trimming and J lost 5 bases; unmatched junction nucleotides: 5. CDR3 bases: TGTGCCAGCAGTTACTGGTCGGGGGGGGAAGATACGCAGTATTTT. Translating it yields CASSYWSGGEDTQYF.

The rearrangement links TRBV13 to TRBJ1-1; 9 bases line up with TRBD1. CDR3 length equals 13 residues. V was clipped by 11 bases and J by 1 base; unmatched bases: 5. Germline CDR1 and CDR2: PRHDT and FYEKMQ (reference sequence). This CDR3 reads CACRTGENTEAFF. As DNA, the CDR3 is TGTGCCTGCCGGACAGGGGAGAACACTGAAGCTTTCTTT.